The 24 T cell receptor beta chains in this list originate from one sample, sequenced in a study of cytomegalovirus exposure and HLA in healthy donors. The PCR ran on 60 Vbeta and 13 Jbeta primers. The protocol was immunoSEQ multiplex PCR, while the TCRdb copy is restricted to in-frame clones and leaves out a portion. The data hold around 170,000 clones, with around 75% observed a single time. Material: PBMCs. All receptors come from a man in his forties in good health and CMV-seropositive.

A word on this clone: At the DNA level, this CDR3 is encoded by other sequences in the same sample as well. This chain connects TRBV5-1 to TRBJ1-6; 11 positions agree with TRBD1. The CDR3 spans 15 residues. The germline V gene encodes CDR1 SGHRS and CDR2 YFSETQ. V trimming: 0 bases; J trimming: 9 bases; junction bases outside the gene matches: 2. The CDR3 reads CASSLAGQGASPLHF. In nucleotides, the CDR3 is TGCGCCAGCAGCTTGGCAGGACAGGGGGCTTCACCCCTCCACTTT.

The gene calls are TRBV5-8 and TRBJ2-1; 9 bases fit TRBD1. The CDR3 is 16 amino acids. CDR1 is SGHTS, CDR2 YDEGEE, per germline. Trimming cost V 3 bases and J 4 bases; bases outside gene matches: 8. CDR3 sequence (DNA): TGTGCCAGCAGCTGGGCCCCGGGACAGGGTTACAATGAGCAGTTCTTC. This codes for CASSWAPGQGYNEQFF. Combining the CDR3 with reference TRBV5-8 and TRBJ2-1 gives the whole variable domain EAGVTQSPTHLIKTRGQQATLRCSPISGHTSVYWYQQALGLGLQFLLWYDEGEERNRGNFPPRFSGRQFPNYSSELNVNALELEDSALYLCASSWAPGQGYNEQFFGPGTRLTVL.

The chain recombines TRBV5-1 with TRBJ2-7, with 9 bases aligning to TRBD2. CDR1 and CDR2 from the germline V gene are SGHRS and YFSETQ. There are 16 residues in the CDR3. Trimming at V came to 0 bases and at J to 1 base, leaving 5 bases not matched to a gene. The DNA for the CDR3 is TGCGCCAGCAGCTTGGATGGCGGGGGGGTATCCTACGAGCAGTACTTC. This sequence encodes CASSLDGGGVSYEQYF.

This chain joins TRBV6-5 and TRBJ1-6; 10 bases map to TRBD1. This CDR3 is 13 amino acids long. V trimming: 7 bases; J trimming: 9 bases; junction bases outside the gene matches: 3. The germline CDR1 and CDR2 sequences are MNHEY and SVGAGI. DNA of the CDR3: TGTGCCAGCACGGGACAGGGGACTTCACCCCTCCACTTT. This encodes CASTGQGTSPLHF.

This clone was seen just once. The J gene is TRBJ2-5, the V gene TRBV4-3, with 8 bases fitting TRBD2. V dropped 4 bases and J dropped 3; count of bases not matched to a gene: 7. This CDR3 spans 15 amino acids. Germline CDR1 is LGHNA and CDR2 is YSLEER. This CDR3 reads CASSRLTSGEETQYF. CDR3 bases: TGCGCCAGCAGCCGTCTAACTAGCGGAGAAGAGACCCAGTACTTC.

This rearrangement joins TRBV30 to TRBJ2-5, with TRBD1 matching 8 bases. The CDR3 is made up of 15 amino acids. V lost 0 bases, J lost 2 bases, and 5 bases stayed unmatched. CDR1 and CDR2 (germline): GTSNPN, SVGIG (reference sequence). CDR3 sequence reads: CAWSVSRGLQETQYF. The CDR3 region has the DNA TGTGCCTGGAGTGTATCCAGGGGGCTTCAAGAGACCCAGTACTTC.

The sample holds a few counts of this clone. The chain is built from TRBV6-5 and TRBJ1-4, with 8 bases identical to TRBD1. The V segment lost 8 bases and the J segment 8 bases; nucleotides outside the gene matches: 10. The CDR3 contains 14 residues. Germline values: CDR1 MNHEY, CDR2 SVGAGI. Here the CDR3 reads CASGSTGVGEKLFF. The CDR3 DNA follows: TGTGCCAGCGGGTCGACAGGGGTTGGCGAAAAACTGTTTTTT.

This clone came up once. The genes are TRBV6-5 and TRBJ2-5, with a possible D match to TRBD2 (6 bases). The CDR3 spans 14 residues. Germline-derived CDR1 and CDR2 are MNHEY and SVGAGI. Deletions cut 2 bases from V and 2 bases from J, with 9 bases between. The CDR3 nucleotides read TGTGCCAGCAGTTACAGGCGGGGTCAAGAGACCCAGTACTTC. Translated, it gives CASSYRRGQETQYF.

The chain is built from TRBV7-9 and TRBJ2-7, with TRBD2 matching 7 bases. This CDR3 contains 14 residues. After removal of 8 bases from V and 2 bases from J, the junction contained 9 bases not matched to a gene. Germline V CDR1 and CDR2: SEHNR, FQNEAQ (reference sequence). The DNA for the CDR3 is TGTGCCAGCTTGCTCCAGGCGGGGGCCTACGAGCAGTACTTC. This gives the protein CASLLQAGAYEQYF.

The chain combines TRBV7-2 with TRBJ1-6, with D unclear. V was pared by 7 bases and J by 14 bases, with 15 bases between. The CDR3 length is 12 residues. CDR1 is SGHTA and CDR2 is FQGNSA in the germline V gene. The CDR3 nucleotides are TGTGCCAGCACCCCGCCCGGGCGGGCCCTCCACTTT. Translating gives CASTPPGRALHF.

V usage is TRBV28 and J usage is TRBJ1-5; D possibly corresponds to TRBD1 (5 bases). Germline CDR1 MDHEN, CDR2 SYDVKM. The CDR3 consists of 15 residues. Deletions cut 6 bases from V and 0 bases from J, with 12 bases between. This chain's CDR3 is CASSVGGASNQPQHF. The CDR3 DNA reads as TGTGCCAGCAGCGTCGGCGGGGCTAGCAATCAGCCCCAGCATTTT.

This CDR3 is CASSYSEGGETQYF. The CDR3 DNA sequence: TGTGCCAGCAGTTACTCGGAGGGAGGAGAGACCCAGTACTTC. The V call is TRBV6-5, the J call TRBJ2-5; tentative D call: TRBD2 (6 bases). This CDR3 has 14 amino acids. The V gene lost 0 bases and the J gene lost 4 bases, with 9 bases spanning the gap. Germline V lookup: CDR1 MNHEY, CDR2 SVGAGI.

The V and J genes are TRBV7-2 and TRBJ1-5; D ambiguous. The germline V gene has CDR1 SGHTA and CDR2 FQGNSA. The CDR3 spans 14 residues. V lost 1 base, J lost 3 bases, and 7 bases lay in between. CDR3 residues: CASSLGLNNQPQHF. In DNA, the CDR3 is TGTGCCAGCAGCTTAGGACTAAACAATCAGCCCCAGCATTTT.

The chain carries TRBV10-1 and TRBJ2-1; a weak D match, TRBD2 (6 bases). V lost 6 bases, J lost 2 bases, and 14 bases lay in between. From germline, CDR1 is WNHNN and CDR2 SYGVQD (reference sequence). The CDR3 spans 15 residues. CDR3 loop: CASSTEEGPYNEQFF. For the CDR3, the DNA is TGCGCCAGCAGCACCGAGGAGGGCCCCTACAATGAGCAGTTCTTC.

V usage is TRBV11-3 and J usage is TRBJ2-2; a possible D gene is TRBD2 (6 bases). Trimming stripped 2 bases from V and 17 bases from J, with 18 bases between. Germline loops: CDR1 SGHNT, CDR2 YENEEA. There are 13 residues in the CDR3. The CDR3: CASSLWRGREIFF. The CDR3 coding sequence is TGTGCCAGCAGCTTATGGCGGGGCCGGGAAATTTTTTTT.

J is TRBJ2-5 and V is TRBV4-3; 7 bases line up with TRBD1. Trimming removed 5 bases from V and 5 bases from J; junction bases left unmatched: 11. The CDR3 runs to 15 residues. Germline V gene lookup returns CDR1 LGHNA and CDR2 YSLEER. Written as DNA, the CDR3 is TGCGCCAGCAGCTACCAGACAGGGTTTGGGGAGACCCAGTACTTC. It yields the protein CASSYQTGFGETQYF.

V gene TRBV6-5 combines with J gene TRBJ2-4; TRBD2 aligns across 7 bases. This CDR3 region has 15 residues. The ends lost 7 bases at V and 2 bases at J; junction bases unmatched: 8. CDR1 and CDR2 from the germline V gene are MNHEY and SVGAGI. The CDR3: CASKTSNMSKNIQYF. The CDR3 nucleotides read TGTGCCAGCAAGACTAGCAATATGTCCAAAAACATTCAGTACTTC.

This clone occurred once. The V gene is TRBV29-1, the J gene TRBJ1-2; the match to TRBD1 covers 8 bases. After removal of 7 bases from V and 5 bases from J, the junction contained 9 bases not matched to a gene. CDR1 and CDR2 from the germline V gene are SQVTM and ANQGSEA. This CDR3 is built from 13 residues. CDR3 DNA sequence: TGCAGCGACGTGACAGGGGCGGGGTATGGCTACACCTTC. This sequence encodes CSDVTGAGYGYTF.

This CDR3 reads CATSRGTGGWETQYF. The CDR3 DNA reads as TGTGCCACCAGCAGAGGGACAGGGGGTTGGGAGACCCAGTACTTC. This chain uses TRBV15 with TRBJ2-5; TRBD1 aligns across 10 bases. V trimming: 1 base; J trimming: 5 bases; junction bases outside the gene matches: 4. The CDR3 is 15 amino acids. Germline CDR1 and CDR2: LNHNV and YYDKDF (reference sequence).

The rearrangement uses TRBV27 and TRBJ2-5; D is perhaps TRBD2 (7 bases). Judging by the DNA end, TRBJ2-7 fits better; the J call may be wrong. Germline CDR1 and CDR2: MNHEY and SMNVEV (reference sequence). CDR3 length: 15 residues. The CDR3 nucleotides are TGTGCCAGCAGTGCCTCCGGGGGGCAAACCTACGAGCAGTACTTC. This sequence encodes CASSASGGQTYEQYF.

Remarks on this clone: Other nucleotide sequences from this sample produce the same CDR3. This chain links TRBV4-3 with TRBJ2-5; 11 nucleotides match TRBD2. CDR1 and CDR2 from the germline V gene are LGHNA and YSLEER. Unmatched junction bases numbered 4, after V lost 0 bases and J lost 4 bases. The CDR3 sequence is 16 residues long. The CDR3 reads CASSQDTSGGGETQYF. In DNA, the CDR3 is TGCGCCAGCAGCCAAGATACTAGCGGGGGAGGAGAGACCCAGTACTTC.

CDR3 DNA sequence: TGTGCCAGCAGCTCCCCCGGGCGGGAGCGGGGGGGCGATACGCAGTATTTT. Protein: CASSSPGRERGGDTQYF. The chain has TRBV7-2 and TRBJ2-3; 10 nucleotides agree with TRBD2. From germline, CDR1 is SGHTA and CDR2 FQGNSA. The CDR3 length is 17 residues. V gave up 4 bases and J gave up 6 bases; unmatched junction bases: 13.

The chain combines TRBV6-1 with TRBJ1-1; TRBD1 is a possible D gene (5 bases). Germline CDR1 reads MNHNS; CDR2 reads SASEGT. This CDR3 contains 14 residues. Trimming shortened V by 6 bases and J by 10 bases, and 21 bases separated the two germline ends. The CDR3 DNA sequence: TGTGCCAGCAGGCTAGAGGCAGGGCAGTGGGGAGCTTTCTTT. It yields the protein CASRLEAGQWGAFF.

The gene calls are TRBV6-8 and TRBJ1-3, with 7 bases fitting TRBD1. The CDR3 contains 18 residues. Germline-derived CDR1 and CDR2 are MNHGY and SAAAGT. Trimming cost V 0 bases and J 4 bases; bases outside gene matches: 12. The CDR3 is CASSYSPDRERCGNTIYF. DNA for the CDR3: TGTGCCAGCAGTTACTCCCCTGACAGGGAGAGGTGCGGAAACACCATATATTTT.